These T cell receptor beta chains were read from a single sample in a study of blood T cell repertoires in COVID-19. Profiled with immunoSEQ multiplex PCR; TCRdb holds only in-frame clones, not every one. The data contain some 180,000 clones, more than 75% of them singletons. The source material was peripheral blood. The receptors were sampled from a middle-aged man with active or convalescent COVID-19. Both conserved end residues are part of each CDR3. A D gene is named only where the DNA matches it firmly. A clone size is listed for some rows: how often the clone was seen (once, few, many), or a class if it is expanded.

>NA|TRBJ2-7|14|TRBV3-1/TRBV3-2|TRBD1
CASSLRDRGYEQYF
TGTGCCAGCAGCCTAAGGGACAGGGGGTACGAGCAGTACTTC
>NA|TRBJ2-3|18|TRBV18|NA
CASSPRGWPGPDTDTQYF
TGTGCCAGCTCACCGAGGGGGTGGCCTGGTCCGGACACAGATACGCAGTATTTT
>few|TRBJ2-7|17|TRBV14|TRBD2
CASSHERGDWRLDEQYF
TGTGCCAGCAGCCACGAGCGGGGCGACTGGCGACTGGATGAGCAGTACTTC
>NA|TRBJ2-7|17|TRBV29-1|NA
CSVRTSLLLTSSYEQYF
TGCAGCGTCAGAACTAGCCTACTACTTACTAGCTCCTACGAGCAGTACTTC
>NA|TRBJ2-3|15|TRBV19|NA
CASAGTASSTDTQYF
TGTGCCAGTGCCGGGACTGCCTCTAGCACAGATACGCAGTATTTT
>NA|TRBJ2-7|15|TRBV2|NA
CASQRTLVGDYEQYF
TGTGCCAGCCAGAGGACACTGGTAGGGGACTACGAGCAGTACTTC
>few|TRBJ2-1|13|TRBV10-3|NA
CAISALGGNEQFF
TGTGCCATCAGTGCATTGGGAGGTAATGAGCAGTTCTTC
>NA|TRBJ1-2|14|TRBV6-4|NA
CASSPGASNYGYTF
TGTGCCAGCAGTCCAGGGGCATCGAACTATGGCTACACCTTC
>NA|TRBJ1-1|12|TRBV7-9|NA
CASSRREGEAFF
TGTGCCAGCAGCCGTAGAGAGGGAGAAGCTTTCTTT
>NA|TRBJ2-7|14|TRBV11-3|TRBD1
CASSVQTGVGEQYF
TGTGCCAGCAGCGTCCAGACAGGGGTAGGCGAGCAGTACTTC
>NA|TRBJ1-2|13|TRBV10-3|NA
CAISRDKSYGYTF
TGTGCCATCAGCCGGGACAAGAGCTATGGCTACACCTTC
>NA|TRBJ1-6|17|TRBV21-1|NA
CASSNGTGSSRGVPLHF
TGTGCCAGCAGCAATGGGACAGGGTCTAGTCGGGGCGTTCCCCTCCACTTT
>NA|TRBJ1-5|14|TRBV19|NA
CASSPRDNNQPQHF
TGTGCCAGTAGTCCCCGGGACAACAATCAGCCCCAGCATTTT
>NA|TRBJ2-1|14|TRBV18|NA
CASSPAGVYNEQFF
TGTGCCAGCTCGCCAGCCGGAGTCTACAATGAGCAGTTCTTC
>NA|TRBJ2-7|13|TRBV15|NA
CATSRAGRDEQYF
TGTGCCACCAGCAGAGCGGGCCGGGATGAGCAGTACTTC
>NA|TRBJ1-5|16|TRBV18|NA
CASSPPTVGFTQPQHF
TGTGCCAGCTCACCACCGACAGTTGGGTTTACTCAGCCCCAGCATTTT